These T cell receptor beta chains were read from a single sample in a study of siplizumab effects on memory and regulatory T cells. The repertoire was sequenced with immunoSEQ multiplex PCR; TCRdb's copy has only in-frame clones and lacks some. The table shows tens of thousands of clones, with approximately 88% occurring only once. Specimen: Tregs sorted from blood. The receptor source for this set is a human donor in good health. The CDR3 runs from the conserved cysteine through the conserved F or W. Each record gives: J gene, clone size, V gene, D gene, CDR3 protein, CDR3 DNA. D genes are given only for firm matches. Clone size is not always given. Where it is, it says once, few, many or a class for expanded clones.

TRBJ1-1,-,TRBV11-2,TRBD1,CASSLSRQGGTEAFF,TGTGCCAGCAGCTTATCGAGACAGGGAGGAACTGAAGCTTTCTTT
TRBJ1-2,-,TRBV19,-,CASRLNRELYGYTF,TGTGCCAGTAGACTAAACAGGGAACTCTATGGCTACACCTTC
TRBJ1-1,-,TRBV30,-,CAWSVRTVNTEAFF,TGTGCCTGGAGTGTCCGGACAGTCAACACTGAAGCTTTCTTT
TRBJ2-3,-,TRBV5-1,-,CASRTTGTGTDTQYF,TGCGCCAGCAGGACAACCGGGACGGGCACAGATACGCAGTATTTT
TRBJ1-2,-,TRBV5-4,TRBD1,CASSLASDRGGYGYTF,TGTGCCAGCAGCTTGGCTAGCGACAGGGGAGGATATGGCTACACCTTC
TRBJ1-1,once,TRBV29-1,-,CSAEPALEAFF,TGCAGCGCTGAGCCCGCGCTAGAAGCTTTCTTT
TRBJ1-1,-,TRBV28,-,CASSTDPNTEAFF,TGTGCCAGCAGTACGGACCCGAACACTGAAGCTTTCTTT
TRBJ2-3,-,TRBV5-6,-,CASSPGRVKTDTQYF,TGTGCCAGCAGCCCAGGGCGCGTCAAAACAGATACGCAGTATTTT
TRBJ2-1,-,TRBV4-1,-,CASSQVGGLSNEQFF,TGCGCCAGCAGCCAAGTGGGAGGCCTCTCCAATGAGCAGTTCTTC
TRBJ2-7,-,TRBV11-2,-,CASSSRPQSSYEQYF,TGTGCCAGCAGCTCTCGCCCCCAGAGCTCCTACGAGCAGTACTTC
TRBJ1-2,-,TRBV20-1,-,CSASQGSGYTF,TGCAGTGCTAGCCAGGGTAGTGGCTACACCTTC
TRBJ2-7,-,TRBV27,-,CASRKGTAFEQYF,TGTGCCAGCAGGAAAGGTACGGCATTCGAGCAGTACTTC
TRBJ1-2,-,TRBV6-6,TRBD1,CASRKTGAGYTF,TGTGCCAGCAGAAAGACAGGGGCCGGCTACACCTTC
TRBJ1-6,once,TRBV6-1,-,CASRRVITADSPLHF,TGTGCCAGCAGAAGAGTAATTACAGCGGATTCACCCCTCCACTTT
TRBJ2-2,-,TRBV19,TRBD2,CASGLAGGSNTGELFF,TGTGCCTCTGGACTAGCGGGGGGTTCGAACACCGGGGAGCTGTTTTTT
TRBJ2-7,-,TRBV27,TRBD1,CASSSSGTGGYEQYF,TGTGCCAGCAGTTCGTCCGGGACAGGGGGCTACGAGCAGTACTTC
TRBJ2-1,once,TRBV6-5,-,CASSYSANLNEQFF,TGTGCCAGCAGTTACTCGGCCAACTTGAATGAGCAGTTCTTC
TRBJ2-7,-,TRBV5-1,-,CASSQPPTRYEQYF,TGCGCCAGCAGCCAACCCCCGACCCGGTACGAGCAGTACTTC
TRBJ1-1,once,TRBV7-8,-,CASSLRPQAGRGTEAFF,TGTGCCAGCAGCTTACGACCCCAGGCGGGGAGAGGCACTGAAGCTTTCTTT
TRBJ1-1,once,TRBV12-1,-,CASSSGQGGTEAFF,TGTGCCAGCAGCTCAGGACAGGGAGGCACTGAAGCTTTCTTT
TRBJ1-6,-,TRBV6-5,TRBD1,CASSYQGASSPLHF,TGTGCCAGCAGTTACCAGGGGGCATCTTCACCCCTCCACTTT
TRBJ2-2,many,TRBV4-1,TRBD2,CASSQQRGAVNTGELFF,TGCGCCAGCAGCCAACAGCGGGGGGCTGTGAACACCGGGGAGCTGTTTTTT
TRBJ2-7,-,TRBV5-1,-,CASSIRTSNYEQYF,TGCGCCAGCAGTATCCGGACCTCAAACTACGAGCAGTACTTC
TRBJ2-2,-,TRBV6-6,-,CASRGTDTGELFF,TGTGCCAGCAGAGGGACGGACACCGGGGAGCTGTTTTTT
TRBJ2-3,-,TRBV7-9,TRBD1,CASSRSWTGATDTQYF,TGTGCCAGCAGCCGAAGTTGGACAGGGGCCACAGATACGCAGTATTTT
TRBJ2-2,-,TRBV27,-,CASSLRTGELFF,TGTGCCAGCAGTTTGCGGACCGGGGAGCTGTTTTTT
TRBJ2-5,-,TRBV11-2,TRBD2,CASRTSSETQYF,TGTGCCAGCCGGACTAGCTCGGAGACCCAGTACTTC
TRBJ1-2,-,TRBV7-2,-,CASSLLFNSYGYTF,TGTGCCAGCAGCTTATTGTTTAACAGCTATGGCTACACCTTC
TRBJ1-2,once,TRBV5-6,-,CASSLVDNYGYTF,TGTGCCAGCAGCTTGGTGGATAACTATGGCTACACCTTC